The 21 T cell receptor beta chains reported below all come from one sample, sequenced in a study of T cell responses to AZD1222 COVID-19 vaccine. Only in-frame clones appear in the TCRdb table, and some are missing; sequencing was by immunoSEQ multiplex PCR. The sample holds some 200,000 clones; about 90% are singletons and the top ten take around 5.8%. The specimen comprised peripheral blood, sampled on day 0 of AZD1222 vaccination. The receptors derive from an adult in good health.

The gene calls are TRBV27 and TRBJ1-2; D possibly corresponds to TRBD1 (5 bases). This CDR3 has 16 residues. Germline CDR1 and CDR2: MNHEY and SMNVEV (reference sequence). The ends were cut back, 5 bases at V and 0 bases at J, with 16 bases in the middle. CDR3 nucleotide sequence: TGTGCCAGCAGTAGGGCTTCAGGGACCGCTAACTATGGCTACACCTTC. This codes for CASSRASGTANYGYTF.

This chain links TRBV20-1 with TRBJ1-6; weak D call: TRBD1 (6 bases). Germline assignment: CDR1 DFQATT and CDR2 SNEGSKA (reference sequence). The CDR3 has 13 residues. V lost 3 bases and J lost 6, with 9 bases in between. In DNA, the CDR3 is TGCAGTGCTAGTCAACAGGGTAATTCACCCCTCCACTTT. Encoded protein: CSASQQGNSPLHF.

This chain connects TRBV7-2 to TRBJ2-3; D uncertain. Germline assignment: CDR1 SGHTA and CDR2 FQGNSA. V shed 1 base and J shed 4 bases, with 9 bases lying between them. CDR3 length: 14 residues. The CDR3 protein is CASSLGLVADTQYF. The CDR3, as DNA: TGTGCCAGCAGCTTAGGGCTAGTTGCAGATACGCAGTATTTT.

The rearrangement joins TRBV11-2 to TRBJ1-2; D remains unclear. This CDR3 region has 12 residues. Between the trimmed V and J ends, which lost 1 base and 8 bases, there was a span of 8 bases. CDR1 is SGHAT, CDR2 FQNNGV, per germline. The CDR3 loop is CASSLGVRGYTF. The CDR3 DNA sequence: TGTGCCAGCAGCTTAGGGGTTCGCGGCTACACCTTC.

This clone was recorded once. The chain recombines TRBV9 with TRBJ2-5; 8 bases map to TRBD1. The V segment lost 2 bases and the J segment 4 bases; nucleotides outside the gene matches: 7. CDR1 is SGDLS, CDR2 YYNGEE, per germline. The CDR3 extends over 15 amino acids. The CDR3 sequence: CASSVTQGAVETQYF. The CDR3 DNA follows: TGTGCCAGCAGCGTCACCCAGGGGGCCGTAGAGACCCAGTACTTC.

The gene calls are TRBV5-6 and TRBJ2-4, with a weak D call TRBD2 (6 bases). V lost 9 bases and J lost 9, with 28 bases in between. Germline values: CDR1 SGHDT, CDR2 YYEEEE. The CDR3 has 16 amino acids. DNA of the CDR3: TGTGCCACCGCGCCCAAGACGCTAGCGTTAGAGGGCATTCAGTACTTC. This encodes CATAPKTLALEGIQYF.

The chain couples TRBV6-5 to TRBJ1-5; D is uncertain. CDR1 is MNHEY and CDR2 is SVGAGI in the germline V gene. V was cut by 7 bases and J by 2 bases, with 15 bases left in between. This CDR3 has 15 amino acids. CDR3 loop: CASKRGGLGNQPQHF. The CDR3 DNA sequence: TGTGCCAGCAAGCGTGGAGGCCTCGGCAATCAGCCCCAGCATTTT.

This chain connects TRBV18 to TRBJ1-6; the match to TRBD1 covers 7 bases. Germline assignment: CDR1 KGHSH and CDR2 LQKENI. The V segment lost 6 bases and the J segment 6 bases; nucleotides outside the gene matches: 8. This CDR3 is built from 15 residues. The CDR3 reads CASSTTGQLNSPLHF. In nucleotides, the CDR3 is TGTGCCAGCTCCACCACGGGACAGCTTAATTCACCCCTCCACTTT.

The chain recombines TRBV6-1 with TRBJ1-5; D possibly corresponds to TRBD1 (6 bases). CDR3 size: 14 residues. Germline-derived CDR1 and CDR2 are MNHNS and SASEGT. V was shortened by 3 bases and J by 6 bases, with 12 bases between the two germline ends. The CDR3, as DNA: TGTGCCAGCAGTGAGTCCAGGGGAAGTCAGCCCCAGCATTTT. It encodes CASSESRGSQPQHF.

The chain joins TRBV7-3 to TRBJ2-3; the D is unclear. Germline values: CDR1 SGHTA, CDR2 FQGTGA. The CDR3 is 15 residues long. Trimming took 1 base from V and 1 from J, leaving 9 bases between them. This chain's CDR3 is CASSLNLPGTDTQYF. The CDR3 DNA sequence: TGTGCCAGCAGCTTAAATCTACCGGGCACAGATACGCAGTATTTT. Combining the CDR3 with reference TRBV7-3 and TRBJ2-3 gives the whole variable domain GAGVSQTPSNKVTEKGKYVELRCDPISGHTALYWYRQSLGQGPEFLIYFQGTGAADDSGLPNDRFFAVRPEGSVSTLKIQRTERGDSAVYLCASSLNLPGTDTQYFGPGTRLTVL.

This chain links TRBV3-1 (or the pseudogene TRBV3-2) with TRBJ1-1; TRBD1 might be the D (5 bases). Germline V lookup: CDR1 LGHDT, CDR2 YNNKEL (reference sequence). The CDR3 length is 14 residues. Trimming left V 4 bases short and J 7 bases short, with 16 bases between. The CDR3 is CASSLPGRRFEAFF. CDR3 bases: TGTGCCAGCAGCCTACCGGGACGAAGGTTTGAAGCTTTCTTT.

The chain employs TRBV5-4 and TRBJ2-3; TRBD2 matches 10 bases. This CDR3 is built from 15 residues. The V segment lost 2 bases and the J segment 6 bases; nucleotides outside the gene matches: 6. The germline V gene encodes CDR1 SGHNT and CDR2 YYREEE (reference sequence). CDR3 protein: CASSFSGRVGDTQYF. The CDR3 coding sequence is TGTGCCAGCAGCTTCAGCGGGAGGGTCGGTGATACGCAGTATTTT.

The chain couples TRBV3-1 (or the pseudogene TRBV3-2) to TRBJ2-1, with TRBD2 identical over 9 bases. This CDR3 is 18 amino acids long. The V segment lost 3 bases and the J segment 1 base; nucleotides outside the gene matches: 10. In germline, CDR1 is LGHDT, CDR2 YNNKEL (reference sequence). The DNA of the CDR3 is TGTGCCAGCAGCCATCAACTCGGACTAGCGTCGTCCTACAATGAGCAGTTCTTC. This sequence encodes CASSHQLGLASSYNEQFF.

The rearrangement uses TRBV30 and TRBJ1-6; 12 nucleotides align to TRBD1. CDR3 size: 15 residues. The germline V gene encodes CDR1 GTSNPN and CDR2 SVGIG (reference sequence). The trim removed 0 bases at V and 7 bases at J, leaving 1 base unmatched. CDR3 in DNA: TGTGCCTGGAGTGTGGGACAGGGGGCAAATTCACCCCTCCACTTT. This codes for CAWSVGQGANSPLHF.

CDR3 sequence (DNA): TGTGCCAGCAGCAAAGAAGAGAATGGCGGCTATGGCTACACCTTC. Residues: CASSKEENGGYGYTF. This chain uses TRBV21-1 with TRBJ1-2. TRBV21-1 is tagged as a pseudogene. The CDR3 spans 15 residues.

Comments on this clone: This same CDR3 is encoded by further DNA sequences in the sample. This chain uses TRBV6-5 with TRBJ2-7; 7 bases fit TRBD2. This CDR3 contains 15 residues. J was trimmed by 0 bases and V by 0 bases; bases with no gene match: 2. Germline V lookup: CDR1 MNHEY, CDR2 SVGAGI. DNA of the CDR3: TGTGCCAGCAGTTACTCGACGGGAGGCTCCTACGAGCAGTACTTC. This gives the protein CASSYSTGGSYEQYF.

V is TRBV15 and J is TRBJ1-5, with 10 bases fitting TRBD1. Looked up from germline, CDR1 is LNHNV and CDR2 is YYDKDF (reference sequence). The V gene end was trimmed by 4 bases and the J gene end by 7 bases; junction bases not matched to a gene: 4. The CDR3 runs 14 residues. The CDR3 reads CATSTRQGAQPQHF. The CDR3 DNA reads as TGTGCCACCAGCACGAGACAGGGGGCCCAGCCCCAGCATTTT.

As DNA, the CDR3 is TGCGCCAGCAGCTCCACTCATGACAGGGCCCCCAACTATGGCTACACCTTC. Encoded protein: CASSSTHDRAPNYGYTF. The chain combines TRBV5-1 with TRBJ1-2; 7 bases agree with TRBD1. V lost 3 bases and J lost 2; bases outside the gene matches: 13. This CDR3 is built from 17 residues. Germline V gives CDR1 SGHRS, CDR2 YFSETQ.

This chain uses TRBV15 with TRBJ1-5, with TRBD1 matching over 7 bases. CDR1 is LNHNV and CDR2 is YYDKDF in the germline V gene (reference sequence). The length of the CDR3 is 16 residues. J lost 1 base, V lost 1 base, and 4 bases had no gene match. The CDR3 DNA sequence: TGTGCCACCAGCAGAGGGGCAGGGGGGAGCAATCAGCCCCAGCATTTT. This sequence encodes CATSRGAGGSNQPQHF.

This clone has a single count. The DNA of the CDR3 is TGTGCCAGCAGTTTATATTCCACAGATGTGGGGCAGCCCCAGCATTTT. Its translation: CASSLYSTDVGQPQHF. V is TRBV27 and J is TRBJ1-5; D gene uncertain. Trimming cost V 1 base and J 7 bases, with 17 bases left between them. CDR3 length equals 16 residues. Germline V gene data show CDR1 as MNHEY and CDR2 as SMNVEV (reference sequence).

This chain uses TRBV3-1 (or the pseudogene TRBV3-2) with TRBJ2-2; no firm D call. Germline CDR1 and CDR2: LGHDT and YNNKEL (reference sequence). V lost 0 bases to trimming and J lost 6 bases, with 8 bases between them. CDR3 length: 14 residues. The CDR3 DNA is TGTGCCAGCAGCCAAGATATCAGGCCCGGGGAGCTGTTTTTT. Translation gives CASSQDIRPGELFF.